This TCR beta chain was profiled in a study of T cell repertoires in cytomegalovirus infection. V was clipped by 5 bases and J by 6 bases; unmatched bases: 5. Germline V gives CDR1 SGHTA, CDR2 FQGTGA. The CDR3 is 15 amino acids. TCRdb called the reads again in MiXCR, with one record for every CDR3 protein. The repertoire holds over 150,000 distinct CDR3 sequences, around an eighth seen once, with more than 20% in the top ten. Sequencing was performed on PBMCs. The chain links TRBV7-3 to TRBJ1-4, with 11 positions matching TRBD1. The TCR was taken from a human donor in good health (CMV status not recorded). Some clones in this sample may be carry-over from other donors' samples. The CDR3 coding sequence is TGTGCCAGCAGCCCGGACAGGGGGCGAGATGAAAAACTGTTTTTT. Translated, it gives CASSPDRGRDEKLFF.